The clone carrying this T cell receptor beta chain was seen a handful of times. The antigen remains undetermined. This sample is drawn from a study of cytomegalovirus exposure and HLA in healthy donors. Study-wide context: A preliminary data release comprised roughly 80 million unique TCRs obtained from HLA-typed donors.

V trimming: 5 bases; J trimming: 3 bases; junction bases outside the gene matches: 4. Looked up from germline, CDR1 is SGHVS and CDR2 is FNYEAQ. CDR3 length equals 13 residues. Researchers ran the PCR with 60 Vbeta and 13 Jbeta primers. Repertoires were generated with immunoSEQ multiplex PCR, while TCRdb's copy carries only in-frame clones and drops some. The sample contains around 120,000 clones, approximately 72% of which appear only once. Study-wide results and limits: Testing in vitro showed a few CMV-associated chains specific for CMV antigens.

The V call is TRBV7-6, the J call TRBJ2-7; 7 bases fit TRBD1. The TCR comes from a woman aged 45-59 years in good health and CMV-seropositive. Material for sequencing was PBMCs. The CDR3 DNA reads TGTGCCAGCAGCCCGACAGGGATCTACGAGCAGTACTTC. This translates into CASSPTGIYEQYF.